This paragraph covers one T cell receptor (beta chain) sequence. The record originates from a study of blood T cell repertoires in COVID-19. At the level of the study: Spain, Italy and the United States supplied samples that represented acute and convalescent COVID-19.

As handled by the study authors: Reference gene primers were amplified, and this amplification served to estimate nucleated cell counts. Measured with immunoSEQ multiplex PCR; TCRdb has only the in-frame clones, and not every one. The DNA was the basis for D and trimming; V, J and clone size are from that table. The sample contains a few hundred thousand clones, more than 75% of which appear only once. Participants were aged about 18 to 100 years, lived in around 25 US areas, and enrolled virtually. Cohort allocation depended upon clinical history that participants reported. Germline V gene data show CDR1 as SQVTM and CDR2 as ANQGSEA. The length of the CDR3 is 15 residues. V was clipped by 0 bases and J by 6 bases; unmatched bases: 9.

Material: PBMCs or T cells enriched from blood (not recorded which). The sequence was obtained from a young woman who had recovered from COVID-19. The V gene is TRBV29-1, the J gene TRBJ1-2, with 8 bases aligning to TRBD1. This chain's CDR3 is CSVEDLEGQANGYTF. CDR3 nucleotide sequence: TGCAGCGTTGAAGACTTAGAGGGACAGGCGAATGGCTACACCTTC.